A single sample is the source of the 11 T cell receptor beta chains below, sequenced in a study of CD8 T cells in ankylosing spondylitis. Findings of the study overall: Blood of patients with ankylosing spondylitis appeared to be characterized by a TCR beta motif of about 8 highly homologous variants.

Their recognized antigens are unknown. Each CDR3 protein gets one entry after TCRdb re-called the 5' RACE reads with MiXCR. Of about 220,000 distinct CDR3 sequences listed, about a sixth are singletons. Sequenced material: blood, either unsorted or a sorted T cell fraction (not recorded which). These receptors were collected from a male donor with ankylosing spondylitis.

This clonotype was counted ten times or more. V and J are TRBV29-1 and TRBJ2-5; D call uncertain. V lost 3 bases and J lost 3, with 8 bases in between. From germline, CDR1 is SQVTM and CDR2 ANQGSEA. The CDR3 is 12 amino acids. The CDR3 coding sequence is TGCAGCGTTGAGGGGTTAGAAGAGACCCAGTACTTC. Amino acids: CSVEGLEETQYF.

There are a few counts of this clonotype. The gene calls are TRBV10-3 and TRBJ2-7; D call uncertain. CDR3 length equals 16 residues. The germline V gene has CDR1 ENHRY and CDR2 SYGVKD. Trimming cost V 4 bases and J 0 bases, with 16 bases left between them. The CDR3 nucleotides are TGTGCCATCAGTGTCACACTCGACTCTTACTCCTACGAGCAGTACTTC. Its translation is CAISVTLDSYSYEQYF.

This clonotype was recorded a few times. The CDR3 region is CASSPRTGLYGYTF. The DNA of the CDR3 is TGTGCCAGCAGCCCTAGGACAGGTCTCTATGGCTACACCTTC. The chain combines TRBV3-1 with TRBJ1-2, with 7 bases matching TRBD1. Germline CDR1 reads LGHDT; CDR2 reads YNNKEL (reference sequence). Trimming cost V 4 bases and J 4 bases; bases outside gene matches: 6. This CDR3 is built from 14 residues.

This chain links TRBV20-1 with TRBJ1-2; D is undetermined. Germline V gives CDR1 DFQATT, CDR2 SNEGSKA (reference sequence). The V gene lost 5 bases and the J gene lost 3 bases, with 13 bases spanning the gap. This CDR3 comprises 13 residues. In DNA form, the CDR3 reads TGCAGTGCTCCGTTTGACCGACACTATGGCTACACCTTC. Translating gives CSAPFDRHYGYTF.

V is TRBV4-2 and J is TRBJ1-1, with D possibly TRBD1 on 6 matching bases. V lost 0 bases to trimming and J lost 0 bases, with 14 bases between them. The CDR3 has 17 residues. In germline, CDR1 is LGHNA, CDR2 YNFKEQ. CDR3 DNA sequence: TGTGCCAGCAGCCAAGACTCGGACAGCTCCATGAACACTGAAGCTTTCTTT. Protein: CASSQDSDSSMNTEAFF.

This clonotype appeared a few times. V is TRBV29-1 and J is TRBJ2-7, with D perhaps TRBD1 (5 bases). V lost 5 bases to trimming and J lost 0 bases, with 8 bases between them. Per the germline V gene, CDR1 is SQVTM and CDR2 is ANQGSEA. The CDR3 length is 12 residues. The CDR3 protein is CSVQQDSYEQYF. CDR3 DNA sequence: TGCAGCGTTCAACAGGACTCCTACGAGCAGTACTTC.

This clonotype has more than one count but fewer than ten. The V gene is TRBV9, the J gene TRBJ2-1; 9 bases map to TRBD2. V dropped 0 bases and J dropped 3; count of bases not matched to a gene: 4. Germline V gene data show CDR1 as SGDLS and CDR2 as YYNGEE. This CDR3 is 16 amino acids long. DNA for the CDR3: TGTGCCAGCAGCGTAGTGGGGACTAGCAACTACAATGAGCAGTTCTTC. Residues: CASSVVGTSNYNEQFF.

This clonotype was found many times. This chain links TRBV29-1 with TRBJ2-5; 11 bases fit TRBD1. The CDR3 is 15 residues long. Unmatched junction bases numbered 6, after V lost 2 bases and J lost 4 bases. In germline, CDR1 is SQVTM, CDR2 ANQGSEA. The CDR3 region is CSVENLDRGLETQYF. The CDR3 coding sequence is TGCAGCGTTGAAAACCTGGACAGGGGGCTAGAGACCCAGTACTTC.

The table lists this clonotype with many counts. The chain joins TRBV4-2 to TRBJ1-5; 7 bases are a match to TRBD1. Germline assignment: CDR1 LGHNA and CDR2 YNFKEQ. Trimming removed 4 bases from V and 4 bases from J; junction bases left unmatched: 7. The CDR3 is 15 residues long. The CDR3 DNA follows: TGTGCCAGCAGCCCGACGCAGGGGGTTAATCAGCCCCAGCATTTT. Translation gives CASSPTQGVNQPQHF.

The chain is built from TRBV29-1 and TRBJ1-1, with D possibly matching TRBD1 (5 bases). Germline V gene data show CDR1 as SQVTM and CDR2 as ANQGSEA. V was trimmed by 4 bases and J by 3 bases, leaving 9 bases between them. CDR3 length: 12 residues. CDR3 sequence (DNA): TGCAGCGTTGGGGGGAGGGACACTGAAGCTTTCTTT. Its translation: CSVGGRDTEAFF.

The rearrangement joins TRBV27 to TRBJ1-1; perhaps TRBD1 as D (5 bases). The germline V gene encodes CDR1 MNHEY and CDR2 SMNVEV (reference sequence). V was cut by 2 bases and J by 7 bases, with 11 bases left in between. The CDR3 sequence is 13 residues long. CDR3 in amino acids: CASSLTGINEAFF. The CDR3 region has the DNA TGTGCCAGCAGTTTAACAGGAATTAATGAAGCTTTCTTT.